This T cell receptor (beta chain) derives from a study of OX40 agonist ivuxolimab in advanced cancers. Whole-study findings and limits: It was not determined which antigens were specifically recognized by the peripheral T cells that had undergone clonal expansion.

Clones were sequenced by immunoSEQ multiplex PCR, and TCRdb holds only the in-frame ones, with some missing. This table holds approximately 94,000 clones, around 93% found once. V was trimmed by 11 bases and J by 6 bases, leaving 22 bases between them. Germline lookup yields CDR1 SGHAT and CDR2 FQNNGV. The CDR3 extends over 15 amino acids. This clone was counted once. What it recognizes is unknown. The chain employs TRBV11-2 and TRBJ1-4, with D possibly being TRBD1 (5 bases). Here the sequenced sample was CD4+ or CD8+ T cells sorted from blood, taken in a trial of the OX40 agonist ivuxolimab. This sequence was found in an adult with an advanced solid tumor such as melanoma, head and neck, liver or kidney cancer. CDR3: CASSGIGATDEKLFF. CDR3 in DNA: TGTGCCTCCTCGGGAATAGGGGCAACGGATGAAAAACTGTTTTTT.